The 28 T cell receptor beta chains below all came from one sample that was sequenced in a study of blood T cell repertoires in COVID-19. TCRdb's table, derived via immunoSEQ multiplex PCR, lists solely in-frame clones and lacks some. This table has about 670,000 clones, 70% to 90% appearing once. Sequencing was done on a sample of peripheral blood. The receptors stem from a young woman with acute or convalescent COVID-19.

This rearrangement joins TRBV6-5 to TRBJ1-2; D gene unclear. Germline assignment: CDR1 MNHEY and CDR2 SVGAGI. This CDR3 is 13 amino acids long. V lost 0 bases and J 8 bases, leaving 10 bases between the germline ends. The CDR3 nucleotides read TGTGCCAGCAGTTACTCGGGCCTGGGCGGCTACACCTTC. Amino acid sequence: CASSYSGLGGYTF.

This chain joins TRBV7-2 and TRBJ1-2, with D possibly being TRBD1 (5 bases). This CDR3 has 15 amino acids. Germline V gene data show CDR1 as SGHTA and CDR2 as FQGNSA. The V end was cut by 5 bases, the J end by 2 bases, with 15 bases between. The CDR3 region is CASSPAGKGNYGYTF. CDR3 DNA: TGTGCCAGCAGCCCTGCAGGGAAGGGGAACTATGGCTACACCTTC.

This rearrangement joins TRBV9 to TRBJ2-2; 11 bases agree with TRBD2. This CDR3 has 15 amino acids. V shed 2 bases and J 7 bases; nucleotides not matched to a gene: 4. Germline values: CDR1 SGDLS, CDR2 YYNGEE. Here the CDR3 DNA reads TGTGCCAGCAGCGTTAGCGGGGGGGATGGCGGGGAGCTGTTTTTT. Amino acids: CASSVSGGDGGELFF.

The CDR3 nucleotides read TGTGCCTGGAGAGAAACAGGGGCCCATTCACCCCTCCACTTT. It translates to CAWRETGAHSPLHF. V usage is TRBV30 and J usage is TRBJ1-6, with 7 bases fitting TRBD1. Germline CDR1 reads GTSNPN; CDR2 reads SVGIG (reference sequence). J gave up 8 bases and V 3 bases, and 7 bases lay outside the gene matches. This CDR3 is 14 amino acids long.

V usage is TRBV7-2 and J usage is TRBJ2-1, with D possibly matching TRBD2 (6 bases). CDR1 is SGHTA and CDR2 is FQGNSA in the germline V gene. The CDR3 covers 15 residues. The V end was cut by 1 base, the J end by 12 bases, with 19 bases between. The CDR3 reads CASSLVGTSGGGQFF. CDR3 DNA: TGTGCCAGCAGCTTAGTGGGGACCTCCGGGGGAGGGCAGTTCTTC.

J is TRBJ2-1 and V is TRBV24-1; 7 nucleotides agree with TRBD1. From germline, CDR1 is KGHDR and CDR2 SFDVKD. V was pared by 3 bases and J by 4 bases, with 8 bases of the junction left unmatched. This CDR3 is built from 16 residues. The DNA for the CDR3 is TGTGCCACCAGTGATGCGGCCGGGGACAGTTACAATGAGCAGTTCTTC. This translates into CATSDAAGDSYNEQFF.

The chain uses TRBV10-2 and TRBJ1-2, with 8 bases that match TRBD1. There are 14 residues in the CDR3. CDR1 is WSHSY, CDR2 SAAADI, per germline. J lost 4 bases, V lost 2 bases, and 3 bases had no gene match. The CDR3 nucleotides are TGCGCCAGCAGTGAGGGGGGACAGGTCTATGGCTACACCTTC. This encodes CASSEGGQVYGYTF.

The chain is built from TRBV5-1 and TRBJ2-1, with 7 bases aligning to TRBD1. Germline CDR1 reads SGHRS; CDR2 reads YFSETQ. The CDR3 length is 15 residues. The V gene end was trimmed by 1 base and the J gene end by 8 bases; junction bases not matched to a gene: 9. CDR3 sequence: CASSLRQGSWDEQFF. In nucleotides, the CDR3 is TGCGCCAGCAGCTTGAGACAGGGTAGTTGGGATGAGCAGTTCTTC.

This clone was observed once. The J gene is TRBJ2-4, the V gene TRBV30; 9 bases match TRBD1. The CDR3 consists of 17 residues. Germline CDR1 reads GTSNPN; CDR2 reads SVGIG (reference sequence). Trimming cost V 3 bases and J 3 bases; bases outside gene matches: 12. This chain's CDR3 is CAWSHYTGGLGKNIQYF. CDR3 DNA sequence: TGTGCCTGGAGCCACTATACAGGGGGCCTCGGCAAAAACATTCAGTACTTC.

The chain is built from TRBV27 and TRBJ2-4, with TRBD1 matching over 10 bases. Germline V gene data show CDR1 as MNHEY and CDR2 as SMNVEV (reference sequence). V lost 3 bases and J lost 7; bases outside the gene matches: 6. This CDR3 has 15 residues. Here the CDR3 reads CASSLTGGSGNIQYF. CDR3 DNA sequence: TGTGCCAGCAGTTTGACAGGGGGCAGTGGGAACATTCAGTACTTC.

The chain uses TRBV5-6 and TRBJ1-2; 9 positions agree with TRBD1. The CDR3 extends over 14 amino acids. The J segment lost 8 bases and the V segment lost 3 bases, leaving 8 bases of the junction unmatched. The V gene's germline CDR1 is SGHDT and CDR2 YYEEEE. The CDR3 sequence: CASSSDRGLGGYTF. For the CDR3, the DNA is TGTGCCAGCAGCTCAGACAGGGGGTTGGGCGGCTACACCTTC.

The chain employs TRBV14 and TRBJ2-2; D might be TRBD1 (6 bases). The length of the CDR3 is 15 residues. V shed 5 bases and J shed 1 base, with 11 bases lying between them. Germline V gene data show CDR1 as SGHDN and CDR2 as FVKESK. This CDR3 is CASSVGQWNTGELFF. The CDR3 DNA is TGTGCCAGCAGCGTCGGACAGTGGAACACCGGGGAGCTGTTTTTT.

The chain has TRBV21-1 and TRBJ2-3; TRBD2 is the table's D call, not checked against the DNA. TRBV21-1 is designated a pseudogene. This CDR3 is 16 amino acids long. CDR3 sequence (DNA): TGTGCCAGCAGCAAAGTGGGGCTCCGCGGGGGAGATACGCAGTATTTT. Translated: CASSKVGLRGGDTQYF.

This clone was seen a single time. V is TRBV24-1 and J is TRBJ2-7; possibly TRBD1 for D (6 bases). This CDR3 is built from 15 residues. Trimming shortened V by 3 bases and J by 6 bases, and 17 bases separated the two germline ends. Germline-derived CDR1 and CDR2 are KGHDR and SFDVKD. For the CDR3, the DNA is TGTGCCACCAGTGATCCCCGATACGTAGGGGGCGAGCAGTACTTC. This gives the protein CATSDPRYVGGEQYF.

The CDR3 here is CASSQRTGGNTEAFF. The DNA for the CDR3 is TGTGCCAGCAGCCAAAGGACAGGGGGCAACACTGAAGCTTTCTTT. V gene TRBV13 combines with J gene TRBJ1-1; 11 bases fit TRBD1. CDR1 is PRHDT, CDR2 FYEKMQ, per germline (reference sequence). The ends lost 5 bases at V and 2 bases at J; junction bases unmatched: 4. The CDR3 runs to 15 residues.

The J gene is TRBJ1-2, the V gene TRBV9, with 10 bases fitting TRBD1. V was clipped by 4 bases and J by 10 bases; unmatched bases: 7. Germline V gene data show CDR1 as SGDLS and CDR2 as YYNGEE. CDR3 length: 13 residues. For the CDR3, the DNA is TGTGCCAGCAGCAGGGACAGGGGCCCCCACTACACCTTC. This translates into CASSRDRGPHYTF. The full variable domain, in which reference TRBV9 and TRBJ1-2 provide the parts outside the CDR3, is DSGVTQTPKHLITATGQRVTLRCSPRSGDLSVYWYQQSLDQGLQFLIQYYNGEERAKGNILERFSAQQFPDLHSELNLSSLELGDSALYFCASSRDRGPHYTFGSGTRLTVV.

The CDR3 nucleotides are TGTGCCAGCAGTTATTCAGGTACTCTGGGGGCCAACGTCCTGACTTTC. As protein: CASSYSGTLGANVLTF. V and J are TRBV6-5 and TRBJ2-6, with D unclear. In germline, CDR1 is MNHEY, CDR2 SVGAGI. Trimming removed 3 bases from V and 4 bases from J, with 13 bases in between. This CDR3 contains 16 residues.

This chain links TRBV2 with TRBJ1-2; 7 bases are shared with TRBD1. The CDR3 runs 13 residues. V shed 9 bases and J 4 bases; nucleotides not matched to a gene: 8. From germline, CDR1 is SNHLY and CDR2 FYNNEI. CDR3 sequence (DNA): TGTGCCAGTGAGGTCGGACAGGCCTATGGCTACACCTTC. Translated: CASEVGQAYGYTF.

This sequence joins TRBV19 and TRBJ1-1, with D possibly matching TRBD1 (6 bases). This CDR3 is built from 13 residues. V lost 7 bases to trimming and J lost 4 bases, with 13 bases between them. The germline V gene encodes CDR1 LNHDA and CDR2 SQIVND (reference sequence). As DNA, the CDR3 is TGTGCCAGTACCCCGACAGGACGCACTGAAGCTTTCTTT. Residues: CASTPTGRTEAFF.

This clone was picked up one time. The chain recombines TRBV24-1 with TRBJ1-2; 7 bases line up with TRBD1. V shed 5 bases, J shed 7 bases, and the junction held 6 bases outside the gene matches. CDR1 is KGHDR, CDR2 SFDVKD, per germline. The CDR3 loop spans 13 amino acids. In nucleotides, the CDR3 is TGTGCCACCAGTGCCGGACAGGTCGCTGGCTACACCTTC. Its translation: CATSAGQVAGYTF.

The gene calls are TRBV19 and TRBJ2-7, with 10 nucleotides matching TRBD2. This CDR3 comprises 15 residues. The junction had 6 bases not matched to a gene; V was cut back by 5 bases and J by 2 bases. Germline CDR1 and CDR2: LNHDA and SQIVND (reference sequence). The CDR3 DNA is TGTGCCAGTAGTGTGGCTAGCGGGGGACCCTACGAGCAGTACTTC. Encoded protein: CASSVASGGPYEQYF.

The table lists this clone with a count of one. This chain connects TRBV30 to TRBJ1-5; D is unresolved. V dropped 4 bases and J dropped 5 bases, with 9 bases sitting between them. The CDR3 is made up of 12 amino acids. Germline assignment: CDR1 GTSNPN and CDR2 SVGIG (reference sequence). CDR3 sequence reads: CAWNEGHQPQHF. As DNA, the CDR3 is TGTGCCTGGAACGAGGGCCATCAGCCCCAGCATTTT. Using reference TRBV30 and TRBJ1-5 for the parts outside the CDR3, the full variable domain is SQTIHQWPATLVQPVGSPLSLECTVEGTSNPNLYWYRQAAGRGLQLLFYSVGIGQISSEVPQNLSASRPQDRQFILSSKKLLLSDSGFYLCAWNEGHQPQHFGDGTRLSIL.

The chain carries TRBV6-5 and TRBJ1-4; TRBD1 matches at 9 bases. V gave up 6 bases and J gave up 7 bases; unmatched junction bases: 9. The CDR3 loop spans 15 amino acids. Per germline, CDR1 MNHEY and CDR2 SVGAGI. The DNA for the CDR3 is TGTGCCAGCAGACCAAACAGGGGGCGGTCTGAAAAACTGTTTTTT. Its translation is CASRPNRGRSEKLFF.

The chain employs TRBV7-2 and TRBJ1-2; 12 bases fit TRBD1. This CDR3 region has 15 residues. Germline trimming cut 5 bases from V and 7 bases from J; bases unmatched to any gene: 8. Germline CDR1 reads SGHTA; CDR2 reads FQGNSA. The CDR3 region is CASSPWDRGQVGYTF. In DNA form, the CDR3 reads TGTGCCAGCAGCCCCTGGGACAGGGGGCAGGTTGGCTACACCTTC.

This clone was counted a single time. The chain recombines TRBV19 with TRBJ2-7; D is perhaps TRBD1 (6 bases). The length of the CDR3 is 18 residues. Germline V gives CDR1 LNHDA, CDR2 SQIVND (reference sequence). Trimming took off 2 bases at V and 0 bases at J, with 20 bases between the two ends. The chain's CDR3 is CASSISPLGGQNSYEQYF. DNA of the CDR3: TGTGCCAGTAGTATATCCCCACTCGGAGGACAGAACTCCTACGAGCAGTACTTC.

The chain combines TRBV9 with TRBJ2-1; the match to TRBD2 covers 15 bases. Germline CDR1 is SGDLS and CDR2 is YYNGEE. V was pared by 3 bases and J by 5 bases, with 9 bases of the junction left unmatched. The CDR3 is 18 residues long. The CDR3 DNA reads as TGTGCCAGCAGCGCGCCGGGACTAGCGGGGGGTCAGGACAATGAGCAGTTCTTC. It encodes CASSAPGLAGGQDNEQFF.

The genes are TRBV5-1 and TRBJ1-1; no clear D gene. V dropped 4 bases and J dropped 4 bases, with 14 bases sitting between them. This CDR3 is built from 14 residues. Looked up from germline, CDR1 is SGHRS and CDR2 is YFSETQ. The CDR3 loop reads CASSPLVTGTEAFF. The CDR3 DNA follows: TGCGCCAGCAGCCCACTGGTAACGGGCACTGAAGCTTTCTTT.

The chain joins TRBV29-1 to TRBJ1-2; D is unresolved. V shed 0 bases and J shed 4 bases, with 15 bases lying between them. The germline CDR1 and CDR2 sequences are SQVTM and ANQGSEA. The CDR3 runs 15 residues. Here the CDR3 DNA reads TGCAGCGTTGAAGATCATCTTAAAGAAGCCTATGGCTACACCTTC. This translates into CSVEDHLKEAYGYTF.